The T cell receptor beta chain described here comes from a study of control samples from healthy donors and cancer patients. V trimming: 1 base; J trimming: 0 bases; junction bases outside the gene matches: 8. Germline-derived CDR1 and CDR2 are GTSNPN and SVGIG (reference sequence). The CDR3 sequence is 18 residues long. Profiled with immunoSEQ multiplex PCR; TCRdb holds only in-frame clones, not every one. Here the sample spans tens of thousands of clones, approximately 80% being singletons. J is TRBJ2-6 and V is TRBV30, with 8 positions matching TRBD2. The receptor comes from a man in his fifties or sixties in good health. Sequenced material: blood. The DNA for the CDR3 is TGTGCCTGGAGTGATGGGGCGGGAGGACGCTCTGGGGCCAACGTCCTGACTTTC. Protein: CAWSDGAGGRSGANVLTF.